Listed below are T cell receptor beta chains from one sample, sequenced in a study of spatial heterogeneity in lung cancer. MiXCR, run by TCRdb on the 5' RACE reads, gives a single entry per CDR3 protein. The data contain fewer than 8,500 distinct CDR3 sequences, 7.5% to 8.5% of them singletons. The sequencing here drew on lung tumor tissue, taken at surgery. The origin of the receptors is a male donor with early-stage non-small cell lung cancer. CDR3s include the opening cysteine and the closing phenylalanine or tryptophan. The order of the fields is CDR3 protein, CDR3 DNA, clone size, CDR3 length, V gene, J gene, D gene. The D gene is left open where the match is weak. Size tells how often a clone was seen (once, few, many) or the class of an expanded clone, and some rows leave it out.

cdr3_aa: CATTSGEAPYNEQFF
cdr3_nt: TGTGCCACCACCTCCGGGGAGGCCCCCTACAATGAGCAGTTCTTC
clone_size: medium-sized
cdr3_length: 15
v_call: TRBV24-1
j_call: TRBJ2-1
d_call: -

cdr3_aa: CSAQRQGRTDSPLHF
cdr3_nt: TGCAGTGCTCAGCGACAGGGCCGTACCGATTCACCCCTCCACTTT
clone_size: medium-sized
cdr3_length: 15
v_call: TRBV20-1
j_call: TRBJ1-6
d_call: TRBD1

cdr3_aa: CASSLSTYTDTQYF
cdr3_nt: TGTGCCAGCAGTTTGTCCACTTACACAGATACGCAGTATTTT
clone_size: -
cdr3_length: 14
v_call: TRBV28
j_call: TRBJ2-3
d_call: -

cdr3_aa: CASSSRDKGVDTQYF
cdr3_nt: TGTGCCAGCAGTTCCAGGGACAAGGGGGTGGATACGCAGTATTTT
clone_size: -
cdr3_length: 15
v_call: TRBV6-8
j_call: TRBJ2-3
d_call: -

cdr3_aa: CSARRLHTEAFF
cdr3_nt: TGCAGTGCTAGAAGGTTACACACTGAAGCTTTCTTT
clone_size: medium-sized
cdr3_length: 12
v_call: TRBV20-1
j_call: TRBJ1-1
d_call: -

cdr3_aa: CASSVGVAGYTDTQYF
cdr3_nt: TGTGCCAGCAGCGTAGGGGTAGCGGGGTACACAGATACGCAGTATTTT
clone_size: medium-sized
cdr3_length: 16
v_call: TRBV9
j_call: TRBJ2-3
d_call: TRBD2

cdr3_aa: CASTTEENTGELFF
cdr3_nt: TGTGCCAGCACCACGGAGGAGAACACCGGGGAGCTGTTTTTT
clone_size: medium-sized
cdr3_length: 14
v_call: TRBV7-8
j_call: TRBJ2-2
d_call: -

cdr3_aa: CASSAPGQRHQPQHF
cdr3_nt: TGTGCCAGCAGTGCCCCGGGACAAAGGCATCAGCCCCAGCATTTT
clone_size: medium-sized
cdr3_length: 15
v_call: TRBV6-1
j_call: TRBJ1-5
d_call: -

cdr3_aa: CASSPKGSGANVLTF
cdr3_nt: TGCGCCAGCAGCCCGAAGGGCTCTGGGGCCAACGTCCTGACTTTC
clone_size: medium-sized
cdr3_length: 15
v_call: TRBV5-1
j_call: TRBJ2-6
d_call: -

cdr3_aa: CSARAKSNQPQHF
cdr3_nt: TGCAGTGCTAGAGCGAAGAGCAATCAGCCCCAGCATTTT
clone_size: medium-sized
cdr3_length: 13
v_call: TRBV20-1
j_call: TRBJ1-5
d_call: -

cdr3_aa: CASLAGLARPDTQYF
cdr3_nt: TGTGCCAGCTTGGCTGGACTAGCCCGCCCAGATACGCAGTATTTT
clone_size: medium-sized
cdr3_length: 15
v_call: TRBV27
j_call: TRBJ2-3
d_call: TRBD2

cdr3_aa: CASSLPQYNEQFF
cdr3_nt: TGCGCCAGCAGCTTGCCACAGTACAATGAGCAGTTCTTC
clone_size: many
cdr3_length: 13
v_call: TRBV5-1
j_call: TRBJ2-1
d_call: -

cdr3_aa: CASSLDGAGSETQYF
cdr3_nt: TGTGCCAGCAGCTTAGACGGGGCAGGGTCGGAGACCCAGTACTTC
clone_size: many
cdr3_length: 15
v_call: TRBV11-2
j_call: TRBJ2-5
d_call: -

cdr3_aa: CASSPRAGAGQETQYF
cdr3_nt: TGTGCCAGCAGCCCGAGAGCGGGAGCAGGACAAGAGACCCAGTACTTC
clone_size: many
cdr3_length: 16
v_call: TRBV7-2
j_call: TRBJ2-5
d_call: TRBD2

cdr3_aa: CSVRDWGTGELFF
cdr3_nt: TGCAGCGTTAGAGACTGGGGCACCGGGGAGCTGTTTTTT
clone_size: many
cdr3_length: 13
v_call: TRBV29-1
j_call: TRBJ2-2
d_call: -

cdr3_aa: CASRPGLQATDTQYF
cdr3_nt: TGTGCCAGCAGGCCGGGACTCCAGGCCACAGATACGCAGTATTTT
clone_size: medium-sized
cdr3_length: 15
v_call: TRBV6-5
j_call: TRBJ2-3
d_call: -

cdr3_aa: CASTMGGGDPDTQYF
cdr3_nt: TGTGCCAGCACCATGGGGGGCGGAGATCCAGATACGCAGTATTTT
clone_size: many
cdr3_length: 15
v_call: TRBV7-8
j_call: TRBJ2-3
d_call: -

cdr3_aa: CASSLTSDTQYF
cdr3_nt: TGTGCCAGCAGCTTGACTAGTGATACGCAGTATTTT
clone_size: many
cdr3_length: 12
v_call: TRBV7-9
j_call: TRBJ2-3
d_call: -

cdr3_aa: CASSLGRAEYEQYF
cdr3_nt: TGTGCCAGCAGCTTAGGGCGGGCCGAATACGAGCAGTACTTC
clone_size: medium-sized
cdr3_length: 14
v_call: TRBV7-9
j_call: TRBJ2-7
d_call: -

cdr3_aa: CASSYTGGQPLHF
cdr3_nt: TGTGCCAGCAGCTATACAGGGGGCCAACCCCTCCACTTT
clone_size: many
cdr3_length: 13
v_call: TRBV7-9
j_call: TRBJ1-6
d_call: TRBD1

cdr3_aa: CSARPTGLETQYF
cdr3_nt: TGCAGTGCTAGGCCGACAGGGCTCGAGACCCAGTACTTC
clone_size: medium-sized
cdr3_length: 13
v_call: TRBV20-1
j_call: TRBJ2-5
d_call: TRBD1

cdr3_aa: CASSFPSNEQYF
cdr3_nt: TGCGCCAGCAGCTTCCCAAGTAACGAGCAGTACTTC
clone_size: medium-sized
cdr3_length: 12
v_call: TRBV5-1
j_call: TRBJ2-7
d_call: -

cdr3_aa: CASSLTSGRLTEFF
cdr3_nt: TGTGCCAGCAGTTTGACTAGCGGGAGACTGACGGAGTTCTTC
clone_size: medium-sized
cdr3_length: 14
v_call: TRBV28
j_call: TRBJ2-1
d_call: TRBD2

cdr3_aa: CASSGTTSPDTQYF
cdr3_nt: TGTGCCAGCAGTGGGACGACTAGCCCAGATACGCAGTATTTT
clone_size: medium-sized
cdr3_length: 14
v_call: TRBV2
j_call: TRBJ2-3
d_call: TRBD2

cdr3_aa: CASSYRQGRDTEAFF
cdr3_nt: TGCGCCAGCAGCTACAGACAGGGAAGAGACACTGAAGCTTTCTTT
clone_size: many
cdr3_length: 15
v_call: TRBV5-1
j_call: TRBJ1-1
d_call: TRBD1

cdr3_aa: CASSQGARTEAFF
cdr3_nt: TGTGCCAGCAGTCAGGGGGCGCGGACTGAAGCTTTCTTT
clone_size: medium-sized
cdr3_length: 13
v_call: TRBV6-5
j_call: TRBJ1-1
d_call: TRBD1

cdr3_aa: CSVTSLSPSGELFF
cdr3_nt: TGCAGCGTCACCTCACTTAGCCCGTCCGGGGAGCTGTTTTTT
clone_size: many
cdr3_length: 14
v_call: TRBV29-1
j_call: TRBJ2-2
d_call: -

cdr3_aa: CASKGGLYTDTQYF
cdr3_nt: TGTGCCAGCAAAGGCGGGCTATACACAGATACGCAGTATTTT
clone_size: medium-sized
cdr3_length: 14
v_call: TRBV28
j_call: TRBJ2-3
d_call: -

cdr3_aa: CSARGLAGVTEQYF
cdr3_nt: TGCAGTGCTAGAGGACTAGCGGGAGTAACCGAGCAGTACTTC
clone_size: medium-sized
cdr3_length: 14
v_call: TRBV20-1
j_call: TRBJ2-7
d_call: TRBD2

cdr3_aa: CASSPITGGDEQFF
cdr3_nt: TGTGCCAGCTCACCAATAACAGGGGGCGATGAGCAGTTCTTC
clone_size: -
cdr3_length: 14
v_call: TRBV18
j_call: TRBJ2-1
d_call: TRBD1

cdr3_aa: CSAARTSGGPGNEQFF
cdr3_nt: TGCAGTGCCGCTCGGACTAGCGGGGGGCCAGGCAATGAGCAGTTCTTC
clone_size: medium-sized
cdr3_length: 16
v_call: TRBV20-1
j_call: TRBJ2-1
d_call: TRBD2

cdr3_aa: CASSRLADSTDTQYF
cdr3_nt: TGTGCCAGCAGCCGACTAGCGGATAGCACAGATACGCAGTATTTT
clone_size: -
cdr3_length: 15
v_call: TRBV5-6
j_call: TRBJ2-3
d_call: TRBD2

cdr3_aa: CSAGTSGRTGELFF
cdr3_nt: TGCAGTGCTGGGACTAGCGGGAGGACCGGGGAGCTGTTTTTT
clone_size: medium-sized
cdr3_length: 14
v_call: TRBV20-1
j_call: TRBJ2-2
d_call: TRBD2

cdr3_aa: CASSPPGAYNEKLFF
cdr3_nt: TGTGCCAGCTCACCACCGGGAGCCTATAATGAAAAACTGTTTTTT
clone_size: many
cdr3_length: 15
v_call: TRBV18
j_call: TRBJ1-4
d_call: -

cdr3_aa: CASSERLNNEQFF
cdr3_nt: TGCGCCAGCAGTGAGAGACTTAACAATGAGCAGTTCTTC
clone_size: many
cdr3_length: 13
v_call: TRBV10-1
j_call: TRBJ2-1
d_call: -

cdr3_aa: CASSVGTSGSKYEQYF
cdr3_nt: TGTGCCAGCAGCGTAGGGACTAGCGGGAGCAAGTACGAGCAGTACTTC
clone_size: medium-sized
cdr3_length: 16
v_call: TRBV9
j_call: TRBJ2-7
d_call: TRBD2

cdr3_aa: CASSWAGSGANVLTF
cdr3_nt: TGTGCCAGCAGCTGGGCAGGGTCTGGGGCCAACGTCCTGACTTTC
clone_size: medium-sized
cdr3_length: 15
v_call: TRBV5-4
j_call: TRBJ2-6
d_call: -

cdr3_aa: CSARDSGGRDTQYF
cdr3_nt: TGCAGTGCTAGAGATTCGGGGGGAAGGGATACGCAGTATTTT
clone_size: many
cdr3_length: 14
v_call: TRBV20-1
j_call: TRBJ2-3
d_call: TRBD2

cdr3_aa: CASKKISNSPLHF
cdr3_nt: TGTGCCAGCAAAAAAATCTCTAATTCACCCCTCCACTTT
clone_size: many
cdr3_length: 13
v_call: TRBV6-5
j_call: TRBJ1-6
d_call: -

cdr3_aa: CSVDLETSTDTQYF
cdr3_nt: TGCAGCGTTGACCTGGAGACTAGCACAGATACGCAGTATTTT
clone_size: few
cdr3_length: 14
v_call: TRBV29-1
j_call: TRBJ2-3
d_call: -

cdr3_aa: CASSPPGGQGGSEQYF
cdr3_nt: TGTGCCAGCAGCCCCCCCGGGGGACAGGGAGGCAGCGAGCAGTACTTC
clone_size: medium-sized
cdr3_length: 16
v_call: TRBV6-5
j_call: TRBJ2-7
d_call: TRBD1

cdr3_aa: CASSEEPGSNQPQHF
cdr3_nt: TGTGCCAGCAGCGAGGAACCTGGGAGCAATCAGCCCCAGCATTTT
clone_size: medium-sized
cdr3_length: 15
v_call: TRBV5-4
j_call: TRBJ1-5
d_call: -

cdr3_aa: CASSLTPGLAGNTGELFF
cdr3_nt: TGTGCCAGCAGCTTAACACCGGGACTAGCGGGGAACACCGGGGAGCTGTTTTTT
clone_size: few
cdr3_length: 18
v_call: TRBV5-8
j_call: TRBJ2-2
d_call: TRBD2

cdr3_aa: CASSLDRGTRGYTF
cdr3_nt: TGTGCCAGCAGCTTAGACAGGGGAACGAGGGGCTACACCTTC
clone_size: -
cdr3_length: 14
v_call: TRBV7-2
j_call: TRBJ1-2
d_call: TRBD1

cdr3_aa: CASSSTSKGGNTIYF
cdr3_nt: TGTGCCAGCAGCTCGACGTCAAAGGGGGGAAACACCATATATTTT
clone_size: many
cdr3_length: 15
v_call: TRBV7-2
j_call: TRBJ1-3
d_call: -

cdr3_aa: CATSNVGLYYEQYF
cdr3_nt: TGTGCCACCAGCAATGTCGGACTGTACTACGAGCAGTACTTC
clone_size: many
cdr3_length: 14
v_call: TRBV15
j_call: TRBJ2-7
d_call: -

cdr3_aa: CASSGSGRHIQYF
cdr3_nt: TGTGCCAGCAGTGGGAGCGGGAGGCACATTCAGTACTTC
clone_size: many
cdr3_length: 13
v_call: TRBV28
j_call: TRBJ2-4
d_call: TRBD2

cdr3_aa: CASSLSPLAGATDTQYF
cdr3_nt: TGCGCCAGCAGCTTATCACCTTTGGCGGGAGCCACAGATACGCAGTATTTT
clone_size: many
cdr3_length: 17
v_call: TRBV5-1
j_call: TRBJ2-3
d_call: TRBD2

cdr3_aa: CASSIDRHLSQPQHF
cdr3_nt: TGTGCCAGTAGTATCGACAGGCACCTCAGCCAGCCCCAGCATTTT
clone_size: many
cdr3_length: 15
v_call: TRBV19
j_call: TRBJ1-5
d_call: -

cdr3_aa: CASSRGGQASQPQHF
cdr3_nt: TGTGCCAGCAGCCGGGGAGGGCAGGCGAGTCAGCCCCAGCATTTT
clone_size: medium-sized
cdr3_length: 15
v_call: TRBV6-6
j_call: TRBJ1-5
d_call: -

cdr3_aa: CGVEFGRTDSADTQYF
cdr3_nt: TGCGGAGTAGAGTTCGGTCGGACGGATAGCGCAGATACGCAGTATTTT
clone_size: many
cdr3_length: 16
v_call: TRBV20-1
j_call: TRBJ2-3
d_call: -

cdr3_aa: CASSQRNTEAFF
cdr3_nt: TGTGCCAGCAGCCAACGGAACACTGAAGCTTTCTTT
clone_size: medium-sized
cdr3_length: 12
v_call: TRBV3-1
j_call: TRBJ1-1
d_call: -

cdr3_aa: CASSPGGSTVSGYTF
cdr3_nt: TGTGCCAGCAGCCCCGGCGGTTCGACAGTGAGCGGCTACACCTTC
clone_size: many
cdr3_length: 15
v_call: TRBV7-2
j_call: TRBJ1-2
d_call: -

cdr3_aa: CASSYSVRQPQHF
cdr3_nt: TGTGCCAGCAGTTATTCTGTTCGACAGCCCCAGCATTTT
clone_size: medium-sized
cdr3_length: 13
v_call: TRBV6-5
j_call: TRBJ1-5
d_call: -

cdr3_aa: CASSLGVEAFF
cdr3_nt: TGTGCCAGCAGCTTGGGGGTTGAAGCTTTCTTT
clone_size: many
cdr3_length: 11
v_call: TRBV5-6
j_call: TRBJ1-1
d_call: -